Listed below are T cell receptor beta chains from one sample, sequenced in a study of T cells expressing NK-cell markers. TCRdb re-called the 5' RACE reads, yielding one record per CDR3 amino acid sequence without DNA. The table for this sample gives 160,000 or so distinct CDR3 sequences. Sequencing used blood T cells: a sorted CD56 or NKG2C T cell subset, CD4+ or CD8+ T cells, or bulk PBMC T cells (not recorded which). These TCRs come from a woman between 18 and 70 years old in good health. Each CDR3 is given with its conserved first and last residue.

J gene	V gene	CDR3 protein
TRBJ2-3	TRBV7-9	CASRVDRETDTQYF
TRBJ1-5	TRBV12-3/TRBV12-4	CASRTGQINQPQHF
TRBJ2-3	TRBV20-1	CSARAASGRSDTQYF
TRBJ2-3	TRBV19	CASRRTSASTDTQYF
TRBJ2-7	TRBV5-1	CASSAVAGDGYEQYF
TRBJ2-2	TRBV6-1	CASMGSLPNTGELFF
TRBJ2-3	TRBV2	CASSTSGRLADTQYF
TRBJ2-3	TRBV7-3	CASSETGSDTQYF
TRBJ2-5	TRBV5-1	CASSSAHQEETQYF
TRBJ2-7	TRBV10-3	CAISVGGYEQYF
TRBJ2-4	TRBV5-1	CASSFSQEVKNIQYF
TRBJ2-7	TRBV12-3/TRBV12-4	CASSFRAGYEQYF
TRBJ2-7	TRBV5-6	CASSSGPFLEQYF
TRBJ2-7	TRBV5-1	CASSLGLRTPYEQYF
TRBJ1-2	TRBV7-2	CASSFGGNYGYTF
TRBJ2-5	TRBV12-3/TRBV12-4	CASSLGVGETKYF
TRBJ1-3	TRBV20-1	CSAREGGNTIYF
TRBJ1-2	TRBV7-2	CASSPNRAGYTF
TRBJ2-7	TRBV20-1	CSARDTRSSYEQYF
TRBJ2-5	TRBV7-8	CASRLIEETQYF
TRBJ1-1	TRBV12-3/TRBV12-4	CASSPLDEAFF
TRBJ2-3	TRBV4-2	CASSQGGQRTDTQYF
TRBJ2-5	TRBV10-3	CAISPGQGFQETQYF
TRBJ2-1	TRBV5-1	CASRLASRVEQFF
TRBJ2-2	TRBV3-1	CASSRSGQGTGELFF
TRBJ2-3	TRBV6-4	CASSDWDRADTQYF
TRBJ1-6	TRBV10-3	CANSDRADNSPLHF
TRBJ2-5	TRBV18	CASSPAGTGGETQYF
TRBJ1-2	TRBV5-6	CASSRPGQGYGYTF
TRBJ1-1	TRBV9	CASSRGQGARNTEAFF
TRBJ2-7	TRBV5-1	CASSPDGTRSYEQYF